One T cell receptor beta chain is described in this entry. This CDR3 contains 12 residues. V was cut by 5 bases and J by 6 bases, with 9 bases left in between. This entry is derived from a study of blood T cell repertoires in COVID-19. Study background: PBMCs, B-cell-depleted T cells, or T cells provided the cDNA or gDNA that made up the material.

Participants were placed into cohorts based on the clinical history they reported. Sequencing used immunoSEQ multiplex PCR; TCRdb keeps in-frame clones, though not all of them. Altogether about 190,000 clones are present, about 81% being singletons, with the ten largest covering 3.2%. The TCR comes from a woman in her 30s who had recovered from COVID-19. Sequenced input: PBMCs or T cells enriched from blood (not recorded which). The V and J genes are TRBV12-3 or TRBV12-4 and TRBJ2-3; D gene uncertain. This CDR3 is CASSITRDTQYF. DNA for the CDR3: TGTGCCAGCAGTATTACCCGGGATACGCAGTATTTT.